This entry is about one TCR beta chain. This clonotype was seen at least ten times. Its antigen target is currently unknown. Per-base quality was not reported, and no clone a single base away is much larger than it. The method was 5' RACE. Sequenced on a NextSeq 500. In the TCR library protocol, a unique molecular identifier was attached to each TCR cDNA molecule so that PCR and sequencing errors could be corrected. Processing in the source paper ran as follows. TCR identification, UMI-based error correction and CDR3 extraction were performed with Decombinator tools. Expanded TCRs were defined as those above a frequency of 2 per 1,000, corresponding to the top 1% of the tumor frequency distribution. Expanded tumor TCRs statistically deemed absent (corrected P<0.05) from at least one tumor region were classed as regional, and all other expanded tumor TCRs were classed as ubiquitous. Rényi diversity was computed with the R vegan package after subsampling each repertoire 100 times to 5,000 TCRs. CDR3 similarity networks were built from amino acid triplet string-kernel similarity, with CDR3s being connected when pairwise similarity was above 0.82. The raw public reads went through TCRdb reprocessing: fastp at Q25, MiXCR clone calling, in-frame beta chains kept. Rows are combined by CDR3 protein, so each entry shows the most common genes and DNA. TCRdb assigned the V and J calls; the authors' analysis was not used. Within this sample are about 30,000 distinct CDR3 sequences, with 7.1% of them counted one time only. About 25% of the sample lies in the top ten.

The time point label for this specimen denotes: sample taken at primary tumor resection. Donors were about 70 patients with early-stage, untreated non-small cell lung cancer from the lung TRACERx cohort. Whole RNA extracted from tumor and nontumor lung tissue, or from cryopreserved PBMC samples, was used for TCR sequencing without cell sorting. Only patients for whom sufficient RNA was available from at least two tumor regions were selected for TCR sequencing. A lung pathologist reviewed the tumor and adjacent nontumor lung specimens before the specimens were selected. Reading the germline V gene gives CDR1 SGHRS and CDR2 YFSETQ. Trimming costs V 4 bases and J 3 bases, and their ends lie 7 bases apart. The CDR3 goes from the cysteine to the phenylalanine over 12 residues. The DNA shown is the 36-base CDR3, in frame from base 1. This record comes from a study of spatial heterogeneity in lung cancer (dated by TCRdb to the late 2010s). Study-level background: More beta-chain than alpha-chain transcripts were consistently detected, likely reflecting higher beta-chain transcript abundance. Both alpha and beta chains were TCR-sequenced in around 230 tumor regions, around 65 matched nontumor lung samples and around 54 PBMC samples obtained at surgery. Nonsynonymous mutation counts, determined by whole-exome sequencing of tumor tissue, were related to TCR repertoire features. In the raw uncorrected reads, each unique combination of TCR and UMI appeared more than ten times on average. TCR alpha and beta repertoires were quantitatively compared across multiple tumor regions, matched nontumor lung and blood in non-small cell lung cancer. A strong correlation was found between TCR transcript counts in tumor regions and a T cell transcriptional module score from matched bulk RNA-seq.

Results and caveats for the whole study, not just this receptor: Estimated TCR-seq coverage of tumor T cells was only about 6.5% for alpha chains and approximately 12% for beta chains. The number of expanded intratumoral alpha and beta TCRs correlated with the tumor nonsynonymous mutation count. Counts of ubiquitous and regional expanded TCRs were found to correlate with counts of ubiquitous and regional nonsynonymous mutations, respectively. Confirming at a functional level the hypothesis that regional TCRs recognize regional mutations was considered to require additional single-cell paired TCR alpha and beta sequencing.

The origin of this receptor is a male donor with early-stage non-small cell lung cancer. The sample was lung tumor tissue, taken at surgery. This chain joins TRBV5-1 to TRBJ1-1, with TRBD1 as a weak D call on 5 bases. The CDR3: CASSPGYTEAFF. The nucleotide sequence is TGCGCCAGCAGCCCAGGGTACACTGAAGCTTTCTTT.